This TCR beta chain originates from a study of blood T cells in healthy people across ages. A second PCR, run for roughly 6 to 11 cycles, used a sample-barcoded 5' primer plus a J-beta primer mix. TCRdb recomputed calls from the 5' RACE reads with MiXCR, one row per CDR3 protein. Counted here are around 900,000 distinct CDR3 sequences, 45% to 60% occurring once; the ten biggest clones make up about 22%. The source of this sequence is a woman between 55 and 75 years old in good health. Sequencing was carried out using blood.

The CDR3 protein is CASSQSSGQGHDEQYF. The CDR3 DNA sequence: TGCGCCAGCAGTCAATCGTCCGGACAGGGTCATGACGAGCAGTACTTC. This chain joins TRBV23-1 and TRBJ2-4, with 8 bases identical to TRBD1. The J call may be incorrect, as the DNA end agrees better with TRBJ2-7. TRBV23-1 falls under the ORF class, with uncertain function. CDR3 length equals 16 residues.